This is a list of T cell receptor beta chains from one sample in a study of blood T cell repertoires in COVID-19. Generated by immunoSEQ multiplex PCR, the TCRdb table keeps only in-frame clones and is missing some. This sample has 150,000 or so clones, with over 90% found just once. Sequenced input: peripheral blood. The receptors originated from a man aged 50 to 59 with acute or convalescent COVID-19. CDR3s include the opening cysteine and the closing phenylalanine or tryptophan. The D gene is left open where the match is weak. Size tells how often a clone was seen (once, few, many) or the class of an expanded clone, and some rows leave it out.

abundance,d_gene,v_gene,j_gene,CDR3aa,CDR3nt
NA,NA,TRBV5-1,TRBJ1-1,CASSLDWGRFTEAFF,TGCGCCAGCAGCTTGGACTGGGGGCGGTTCACTGAAGCTTTCTTT
NA,NA,TRBV9,TRBJ1-4,CASSLDQSYNEKLFF,TGTGCCAGCAGCCTAGATCAGTCTTATAATGAAAAACTGTTTTTT
NA,TRBD2,TRBV7-2,TRBJ2-7,CASARTSGPTYEQYF,TGTGCCAGCGCCAGGACTAGCGGGCCCACCTACGAGCAGTACTTC
NA,TRBD1,TRBV7-9,TRBJ1-2,CASSPLSTGNYGYTF,TGTGCCAGCAGCCCACTCTCGACAGGGAACTATGGCTACACCTTC
few,NA,TRBV28,TRBJ2-7,CASASGGSSSGTFYEQYF,TGTGCCAGCGCCTCAGGGGGCTCGTCTAGCGGGACGTTCTACGAGCAGTACTTC
NA,NA,TRBV3-1/TRBV3-2,TRBJ2-1,CASSQQWREQFF,TGTGCCAGCAGCCAACAATGGCGGGAGCAGTTCTTC
NA,TRBD1,TRBV3-1/TRBV3-2,TRBJ1-4,CASRLTGVEKLFF,TGTGCCAGCAGACTGACAGGGGTCGAAAAACTGTTTTTT
NA,TRBD1,TRBV10-3,TRBJ1-2,CAISESTDRPGYTF,TGTGCCATCAGTGAGTCGACGGACAGGCCTGGCTACACCTTC
once,NA,TRBV5-1,TRBJ1-3,CASSHGGGHTIYF,TGCGCCAGCAGCCACGGGGGAGGGCACACCATATATTTT
NA,TRBD2,TRBV9,TRBJ2-1,CASSVLAESYNEQFF,TGTGCCAGCAGCGTCCTAGCGGAGTCCTACAATGAGCAGTTCTTC
once,NA,TRBV5-1,TRBJ1-2,CASSRYAGDYGYTF,TGCGCCAGCAGCAGATATGCCGGGGACTATGGCTACACCTTC
NA,NA,TRBV27,TRBJ1-1,CASSPSTFSEAFF,TGTGCCAGCAGTCCATCGACATTTTCTGAAGCTTTCTTT
NA,NA,TRBV2,TRBJ1-3,CASKAGNSGNTIYF,TGTGCCAGCAAGGCCGGGAACTCTGGAAACACCATATATTTT
once,TRBD1,TRBV6-2/TRBV6-3,TRBJ1-6,CASSYQIQGASGSPLHF,TGTGCCAGCAGTTACCAGATACAGGGGGCCTCTGGATCACCCCTCCACTTT
once,NA,TRBV11-2,TRBJ2-3,CASTLSGGQGSSQYF,TGTGCCAGCACTTTAAGCGGGGGACAGGGATCTTCGCAGTATTTT
NA,TRBD1,TRBV3-1/TRBV3-2,TRBJ2-5,CASSPWDREQETQYF,TGTGCCAGCAGCCCCTGGGACAGGGAACAAGAGACCCAGTACTTC
NA,NA,TRBV11-3,TRBJ2-2,CASSLDGSLPESTGELFF,TGTGCCAGCAGCTTAGATGGGAGTTTACCGGAATCCACCGGGGAGCTGTTTTTT
NA,TRBD1,TRBV7-8,TRBJ1-5,CASSTLRTGANQPQHF,TGTGCCAGCAGCACCCTGCGAACAGGGGCCAATCAGCCCCAGCATTTT
NA,TRBD2,TRBV29-1,TRBJ2-7,CSVGAGAGREQYF,TGCAGCGTCGGAGCGGGGGCGGGACGAGAGCAGTACTTC
NA,TRBD1,TRBV10-1,TRBJ1-6,CASSEDRDSPLHF,TGCGCCAGCAGTGAGGACAGGGACTCACCCCTCCACTTT
NA,TRBD1,TRBV19,TRBJ1-6,CASSRQGGDSPLHF,TGTGCCAGTAGCCGACAGGGTGGGGATTCACCCCTCCACTTT
once,NA,TRBV14,TRBJ1-2,CASSQVEGANYGYTF,TGTGCCAGCAGCCAAGTAGAAGGAGCTAACTATGGCTACACCTTC
few,NA,TRBV25-1,TRBJ2-2,CASSQYKGELFF,TGTGCCAGCAGTCAATATAAAGGGGAGCTGTTTTTT
NA,TRBD1,TRBV18,TRBJ1-4,CASSPFLQGVNEKLFF,TGTGCCAGCTCACCGTTCCTACAGGGGGTTAATGAAAAACTGTTTTTT
NA,TRBD1,TRBV6-4,TRBJ1-2,CASRIIDRGNYGYTF,TGTGCCAGCAGGATCATAGACAGGGGGAACTATGGCTACACCTTC
once,NA,TRBV3-1/TRBV3-2,TRBJ1-3,CASSKREGGLAGNTIYF,TGTGCCAGCAGCAAAAGGGAGGGGGGACTCGCTGGAAACACCATATATTTT
once,TRBD2,TRBV18,TRBJ2-5,CASSPRLAAGETQYF,TGTGCCAGCTCACCCCGACTAGCGGCCGGGGAGACCCAGTACTTC
NA,NA,TRBV28,TRBJ1-3,CASSSAGAGNTIYF,TGTGCCAGCAGTTCGGCAGGGGCTGGAAACACCATATATTTT
NA,NA,TRBV29-1,TRBJ1-2,CSVDDPGVRGYTF,TGCAGCGTTGATGATCCGGGGGTTCGTGGCTACACCTTC
NA,NA,TRBV11-1,TRBJ1-2,CASSLDTYGYTF,TGTGCCAGCAGCCTCGACACCTATGGCTACACCTTC
NA,TRBD1,TRBV20-1,TRBJ2-1,CSAPTGDPMIF,TGCAGTGCTCCTACAGGGGACCCTATGATCTTC
NA,TRBD1,TRBV28,TRBJ2-7,CASSITGQGTYEQYF,TGTGCCAGCAGTATAACGGGACAGGGTACATACGAGCAGTACTTC
NA,TRBD1,TRBV27,TRBJ1-5,CASSPARTGGNQPQHF,TGTGCCAGCAGTCCCGCTCGGACAGGGGGTAATCAGCCCCAGCATTTT
once,NA,TRBV12-5,TRBJ1-3,CASGLGGPRNTIYF,TGTGCTAGTGGTTTGGGGGGGCCAAGAAACACCATATATTTT
NA,TRBD2,TRBV10-3,TRBJ2-2,CAIRAAGGSSGELFF,TGTGCCATCAGGGCAGCGGGAGGGTCAAGCGGGGAGCTGTTTTTT